This entry lists 9 T cell receptor beta chains sequenced from one sample in a study of T cell repertoires in cytomegalovirus infection. TCRdb recomputed calls from the reads with MiXCR, one row per CDR3 protein. This table has 570,000 or so distinct CDR3 sequences, about 39% appearing once. The antigens for these receptors are not known. The sample consisted of cultured PBMCs, taken from culture after CMV antigen stimulation. These receptors all stem from a human donor in good health (CMV status not recorded). Some clones in this sample may be carry-over from other donors' samples.

This chain uses TRBV28 with TRBJ1-1, with 9 bases aligning to TRBD1. Per germline, CDR1 MDHEN and CDR2 SYDVKM. The length of the CDR3 is 13 residues. The junction had 5 bases not matched to a gene; V was cut back by 6 bases and J by 6 bases. This chain's CDR3 is CASSLTGGPEAFF. CDR3 coding DNA: TGTGCCAGCAGCCTTACAGGGGGCCCTGAAGCTTTCTTT.

V usage is TRBV20-1 and J usage is TRBJ1-6; D not certain. Per germline, CDR1 DFQATT and CDR2 SNEGSKA (reference sequence). V dropped 0 bases and J dropped 8 bases, with 17 bases sitting between them. CDR3 size: 16 residues. CDR3: CSARDSGIGGYSPLHF. The DNA of the CDR3 is TGCAGTGCTAGAGATTCGGGGATTGGTGGGTATTCACCCCTCCACTTT.

CDR3 region: CASSIDRVNTEAFF. The CDR3 DNA reads as TGTGCCAGTAGTATAGACAGGGTGAACACTGAAGCTTTCTTT. The chain recombines TRBV19 with TRBJ1-1, with a weak D call TRBD1 (5 bases). The ends were cut back, 0 bases at V and 0 bases at J, with 5 bases in the middle. CDR1 is LNHDA, CDR2 SQIVND, per germline (reference sequence). The CDR3 is 14 residues long.

CDR3 in DNA: TGTGCCAGCAGTTACCTCAGCGCAAACACCGGGGAGCTGTTTTTT. Amino acid sequence: CASSYLSANTGELFF. The V call is TRBV6-5, the J call TRBJ2-2; D remains ambiguous. Trimming cost V 2 bases and J 2 bases, with 9 bases left between them. Germline loops: CDR1 MNHEY, CDR2 SVGAGI. The CDR3 totals 15 residues.

The chain couples TRBV27 to TRBJ1-1, with TRBD1 identical over 7 bases. CDR1 MNHEY and CDR2 SMNVEV come from the germline V gene (reference sequence). J was trimmed by 3 bases and V by 5 bases; bases with no gene match: 9. The CDR3 extends over 15 amino acids. In DNA, the CDR3 is TGTGCCAGCAGTCCGCAACAGGGGCTGCACACTGAAGCTTTCTTT. Protein sequence: CASSPQQGLHTEAFF.

There are a few counts of this clonotype. The chain employs TRBV11-1 and TRBJ2-5; 8 positions agree with TRBD2. V lost 5 bases to trimming and J lost 0 bases; unmatched junction nucleotides: 2. Looked up from germline, CDR1 is SGHAT and CDR2 is FQDESV (reference sequence). CDR3 length: 14 residues. The CDR3 bases are TGTGCCAGCAGCCAGCGGGAGAACCAAGAGACCCAGTACTTC. Its translation is CASSQRENQETQYF. The variable domain in full, completed from reference TRBV11-1 and TRBJ2-5, reads EAEVAQSPRYKITEKSQAVAFWCDPISGHATLYWYRQILGQGPELLVQFQDESVVDDSQLPKDRFSAERLKGVDSTLKIQPAELGDSAMYLCASSQRENQETQYFGPGTRLLVL.

This clonotype was found once. The chain is built from TRBV5-4 and TRBJ2-2; D is perhaps TRBD1 or TRBD2 (6 bases each). The length of the CDR3 is 16 residues. Trimming removed 6 bases from V and 0 bases from J, with 15 bases in between. Germline V gene sequence: CDR1 SGHNT, CDR2 YYREEE (reference sequence). The CDR3: CASKLGGPANTGELFF. The CDR3, as DNA: TGTGCCAGCAAACTAGGGGGGCCCGCGAACACCGGGGAGCTGTTTTTT.

The chain couples TRBV6-5 to TRBJ1-5; D is undetermined. Trimming stripped 2 bases from V and 7 bases from J, with 9 bases between. The CDR3 extends over 13 amino acids. Germline V gene data show CDR1 as MNHEY and CDR2 as SVGAGI. As DNA, the CDR3 is TGTGCCAGCAGTTACAGGGCGGGGCAGCCCCAGCATTTT. This sequence encodes CASSYRAGQPQHF.

This sequence joins TRBV27 and TRBJ1-5, with 9 bases identical to TRBD1. Per the germline V gene, CDR1 is MNHEY and CDR2 is SMNVEV (reference sequence). The CDR3 contains 16 residues. The ends lost 6 bases at V and 2 bases at J; junction bases unmatched: 8. The CDR3 nucleotides are TGTGCCAGCAGCACGGACAGGGGACGGGGCAATCAGCCCCAGCATTTT. Translated, it gives CASSTDRGRGNQPQHF.